The clone carrying this T cell receptor (beta chain) was detected only once. Profiled with immunoSEQ multiplex PCR; TCRdb holds only in-frame clones, not every one. Seen here are more than 80,000 clones, approximately 96% observed once, and the top ten hold under 1.5%. This CDR3 has 16 amino acids. Trimming took 8 bases from V and 9 from J; bases not matched to a gene: 15. Germline values: CDR1 SNHLY, CDR2 FYNNEI. This specimen comes from a study of cytomegalovirus exposure and HLA in healthy donors. The sequence was collected from a woman under 30 in good health and CMV-seronegative. The chain uses TRBV2 and TRBJ1-6; 8 bases map to TRBD1. Sequenced material: PBMCs. CDR3 nucleotide sequence: TGTGCCAGCCGGCGTAATGGACAGGGAGTAGGTTCACCCCTCCACTTT. Translation: CASRRNGQGVGSPLHF.